Only one count was recorded for the clone carrying this T cell receptor (beta chain). Antigen unknown. This entry comes from a study of OX40 agonist ivuxolimab in advanced cancers. Across the whole study: Partial responses were recorded for three patients, including one with hepatocellular carcinoma and two with cutaneous melanoma. Findings and caveats of the study: On average, CD8+ T cells had more expanded clones than CD4+.

Sequencing used immunoSEQ multiplex PCR; TCRdb keeps in-frame clones, though not all of them. The sample records some 48,000 clones, around nine tenths being singletons. The source material was CD4+ or CD8+ T cells sorted from blood, sampled in a trial of the OX40 agonist ivuxolimab. This clonotype originated in an adult with an advanced solid tumor such as melanoma, head and neck, liver or kidney cancer.

DNA of the CDR3: TGTGCCAGCAGCTTCCCGTCCGGGGACCAGTACTTC. It translates to CASSFPSGDQYF. The chain uses TRBV7-2 and TRBJ2-5; possible D gene TRBD2, 5 bases. V lost 3 bases and J lost 10, with 12 bases in between. The germline V gene encodes CDR1 SGHTA and CDR2 FQGNSA. The CDR3 has 12 residues.